Below are 20 T cell receptor beta chains sequenced from a single sample in a study of blood T cell repertoires in COVID-19. The protocol was immunoSEQ multiplex PCR, while the TCRdb copy is restricted to in-frame clones and leaves out a portion. The sample contains 120,000 or so clones, 90% of which appear only once. Sequencing was done on a sample of peripheral blood. Receptors originate from a man between 60 and 75 years old with COVID-19, enrolled during active disease.

The V and J genes are TRBV24-1 and TRBJ2-1, with D perhaps matching TRBD1 (6 bases). The CDR3 has 13 residues. Germline loops: CDR1 KGHDR, CDR2 SFDVKD. V lost 3 bases and J lost 9, with 11 bases in between. The CDR3 DNA reads as TGTGCCACCAGTGATCCACAGGGACGTGAGCAGTTCTTC. This gives the protein CATSDPQGREQFF.

This clone was observed a single time. CDR3 in amino acids: CASSLLAGGRGEQFF. For the CDR3, the DNA is TGTGCCAGCAGCTTACTAGCGGGAGGGCGAGGGGAGCAGTTCTTC. The gene calls are TRBV14 and TRBJ2-1; 13 bases line up with TRBD2. V shed 5 bases, J shed 10 bases, and the junction held 8 bases outside the gene matches. This CDR3 has 15 amino acids. Germline CDR1 reads SGHDN; CDR2 reads FVKESK.

This clone was recorded a few times. The chain couples TRBV30 to TRBJ1-1, with D possibly matching TRBD1 (5 bases). The CDR3 has 15 residues. CDR1 is GTSNPN, CDR2 SVGIG, per germline (reference sequence). V shed 0 bases and J shed 0 bases, with 11 bases lying between them. CDR3 in amino acids: CAWSVFDSMNTEAFF. The CDR3 DNA is TGTGCCTGGAGTGTCTTCGACAGCATGAACACTGAAGCTTTCTTT.

J is TRBJ2-6 and V is TRBV6-6; D is perhaps TRBD2 (5 bases). Per germline, CDR1 MNHNY and CDR2 SVGAGI (reference sequence). Deletions cut 5 bases from V and 2 bases from J, with 16 bases between. The CDR3 extends over 17 amino acids. CDR3 region: CASSQQRQEAGANVLTF. The CDR3 nucleotides are TGTGCCAGCAGTCAACAACGGCAGGAGGCTGGGGCCAACGTCCTGACTTTC.

The rearrangement uses TRBV27 and TRBJ1-1; D ambiguous. CDR3 size: 14 residues. Germline V lookup: CDR1 MNHEY, CDR2 SMNVEV (reference sequence). V was clipped by 4 bases and J by 0 bases, with 9 bases between them. In DNA, the CDR3 is TGTGCCAGCAGTTCAATAGCCCTGAACACTGAAGCTTTCTTT. This gives the protein CASSSIALNTEAFF.

This clone showed up many times. This chain links TRBV6-5 with TRBJ1-3; the match to TRBD1 covers 7 bases. From germline, CDR1 is MNHEY and CDR2 SVGAGI. The CDR3 contains 15 residues. V shed 6 bases and J 0 bases; nucleotides not matched to a gene: 5. The DNA of the CDR3 is TGTGCCAGCAGGGCGACAGGGAGCTCTGGAAACACCATATATTTT. This translates into CASRATGSSGNTIYF.

This chain joins TRBV18 and TRBJ1-1, with TRBD1 matching over 8 bases. This CDR3 is built from 17 residues. Germline loops: CDR1 KGHSH, CDR2 LQKENI. J was trimmed by 2 bases and V by 3 bases; bases with no gene match: 11. Here the CDR3 DNA reads TGTGCCAGCTCACCCAACACACCCGACAGGGGTAACACTGAAGCTTTCTTT. As protein: CASSPNTPDRGNTEAFF.

This chain joins TRBV5-8 and TRBJ1-3; tentatively, D is TRBD1 (6 bases). The CDR3 is 15 amino acids. Germline V gene data show CDR1 as SGHTS and CDR2 as YDEGEE. V lost 2 bases and J lost 1, with 10 bases in between. The CDR3: CASSLMGASGNTIYF. The CDR3 DNA sequence: TGTGCCAGCAGCTTAATGGGGGCATCTGGAAACACCATATATTTT.

J is TRBJ2-7 and V is TRBV9, with D tentatively TRBD1 (5 bases). The CDR3 contains 15 residues. The germline V gene encodes CDR1 SGDLS and CDR2 YYNGEE. V shed 0 bases and J shed 2 bases, with 12 bases lying between them. In nucleotides, the CDR3 is TGTGCCAGCAGCGTAGGAGAAGGGGTCACCTACGAGCAGTACTTC. Translating gives CASSVGEGVTYEQYF. The variable domain in full, with the rest retrieved from reference TRBV9 and TRBJ2-7, is DSGVTQTPKHLITATGQRVTLRCSPRSGDLSVYWYQQSLDQGLQFLIQYYNGEERAKGNILERFSAQQFPDLHSELNLSSLELGDSALYFCASSVGEGVTYEQYFGPGTRLTVT.

The rearrangement links TRBV7-8 to TRBJ1-2; D is ambiguous. CDR1 is SGHVS and CDR2 is FQNEAQ in the germline V gene. Trimming removed 1 base from V and 2 bases from J, with 8 bases in between. This CDR3 is built from 14 residues. The CDR3 DNA reads as TGTGCCAGCAGCTTAGGCGGTGGGAACTATGGCTACACCTTC. Translating it yields CASSLGGGNYGYTF.

V usage is TRBV5-8 and J usage is TRBJ1-4, with TRBD1 matching 8 bases. The CDR3 spans 14 residues. Unmatched junction bases numbered 6, after V lost 4 bases and J lost 7 bases. Germline loops: CDR1 SGHTS, CDR2 YDEGEE. The CDR3 DNA sequence: TGTGCCAGCAGCGTCGACAGGGGAGGTGAAAAACTGTTTTTT. It yields the protein CASSVDRGGEKLFF.

The V call is TRBV7-2, the J call TRBJ1-2, with D perhaps TRBD1 (5 bases). Germline loops: CDR1 SGHTA, CDR2 FQGNSA. Deletions cut 5 bases from V and 4 bases from J, with 14 bases between. The CDR3 covers 14 residues. The DNA for the CDR3 is TGTGCCAGCAGCCCTTCGGACAACTTCTATGGCTACACCTTC. The encoded protein is CASSPSDNFYGYTF.

V gene TRBV12-3 or TRBV12-4 combines with J gene TRBJ1-2, with D possibly matching TRBD1 (5 bases). The CDR3 consists of 13 residues. V shed 3 bases and J shed 5 bases, with 10 bases lying between them. The CDR3, as DNA: TGTGCCAGCAGTTTCAGGGTTCAGTATGGCTACACCTTC. Residues: CASSFRVQYGYTF.

The chain recombines TRBV5-8 with TRBJ2-2; 8 nucleotides agree with TRBD2. V lost 1 base, J lost 5 bases, and 7 bases stayed unmatched. The length of the CDR3 is 16 residues. The germline V gene encodes CDR1 SGHTS and CDR2 YDEGEE. CDR3 nucleotide sequence: TGTGCCAGCAGCTTGAAAGCGGGAGCGAGAACCGGGGAGCTGTTTTTT. Amino acid sequence: CASSLKAGARTGELFF.

The rearrangement joins TRBV6-5 to TRBJ1-2, with TRBD1 identical over 11 bases. The V gene's germline CDR1 is MNHEY and CDR2 SVGAGI. The CDR3 is made up of 15 amino acids. V lost 2 bases to trimming and J lost 5 bases; unmatched junction nucleotides: 4. CDR3 residues: CASSYTGTGGYGYTF. CDR3 bases: TGTGCCAGCAGTTACACGGGGACAGGGGGTTATGGCTACACCTTC.

This rearrangement joins TRBV9 to TRBJ1-6, with D possibly TRBD1 on 5 matching bases. Trimming took off 3 bases at V and 11 bases at J, with 12 bases between the two ends. Germline CDR1 reads SGDLS; CDR2 reads YYNGEE. The CDR3 totals 13 residues. CDR3 nucleotide sequence: TGTGCCAGCAGCGCAGGGTATATGACACCCCTCCACTTT. Its protein product is CASSAGYMTPLHF. The whole variable domain, filled in from reference TRBV9 and TRBJ1-6, reads DSGVTQTPKHLITATGQRVTLRCSPRSGDLSVYWYQQSLDQGLQFLIQYYNGEERAKGNILERFSAQQFPDLHSELNLSSLELGDSALYFCASSAGYMTPLHFGNGTRLTVT.

V and J are TRBV2 and TRBJ2-2; the match to TRBD1 covers 7 bases. There are 16 residues in the CDR3. The V segment lost 5 bases and the J segment 4 bases; nucleotides outside the gene matches: 10. The germline V gene encodes CDR1 SNHLY and CDR2 FYNNEI. The CDR3 reads CASSSRDSVSTGELFF. The CDR3 DNA reads as TGTGCCAGCAGTTCCCGGGACAGCGTCTCCACCGGGGAGCTGTTTTTT.

This clone has a single count. J is TRBJ2-3 and V is TRBV5-1, with 14 bases identical to TRBD2. Looked up from germline, CDR1 is SGHRS and CDR2 is YFSETQ. V lost 4 bases to trimming and J lost 5 bases; unmatched junction nucleotides: 3. The CDR3 runs 15 residues. DNA for the CDR3: TGCGCCAGCAGCAGGGGACTAGCGGGAGTAGATACGCAGTATTTT. Translating it yields CASSRGLAGVDTQYF.

The chain recombines TRBV19 with TRBJ1-4, with D possibly TRBD1 on 5 matching bases. The length of the CDR3 is 14 residues. V lost 5 bases to trimming and J lost 1 base, with 8 bases between them. Germline V gene lookup returns CDR1 LNHDA and CDR2 SQIVND (reference sequence). CDR3: CASSSGLTNEKLFF. The CDR3 DNA follows: TGTGCCAGTAGTTCAGGGTTAACTAATGAAAAACTGTTTTTT. The full variable domain, rest sourced from reference TRBV19 and TRBJ1-4, is DGGITQSPKYLFRKEGQNVTLSCEQNLNHDAMYWYRQDPGQGLRLIYYSQIVNDFQKGDIAEGYSVSREKKESFPLTVTSAQKNPTAFYLCASSSGLTNEKLFFGSGTQLSVL.

The chain joins TRBV24-1 to TRBJ1-2; D may be TRBD1 (6 bases). This CDR3 comprises 14 residues. The germline V gene encodes CDR1 KGHDR and CDR2 SFDVKD. V was shortened by 4 bases and J by 4 bases, with 12 bases between the two germline ends. CDR3 amino acids: CATSDPLQGYGYTF. CDR3 bases: TGTGCCACCAGTGACCCCTTACAGGGCTATGGCTACACCTTC.